This record concerns one T cell receptor (beta chain) sequence. Its antigen is undetermined. This sample was taken from a study of OX40 agonist ivuxolimab in advanced cancers. As for the study in general: Past anti-PD-1, anti-PD-L1 or anti-CTLA-4 therapy was accepted, and 40% had received some.

Findings of the study overall: Some patients without response likewise showed low normalized clonal expansion. CD8+ T cells were the subset that, on average, had more expanded clones than CD4+.

TCRdb keeps only in-frame clones here, not all; method: immunoSEQ multiplex PCR. Among about 81,000 clones, roughly four fifths were seen once, and the ten largest hold approximately 7%. The CDR3 consists of 11 residues. Trimming took off 10 bases at V and 4 bases at J, with 10 bases between the two ends. CDR1 is MNHEY, CDR2 SVGAGI, per germline. The TCR was taken from an adult with an advanced solid tumor such as melanoma, head and neck, liver or kidney cancer. The sample in question was CD4+ or CD8+ T cells sorted from blood, obtained in a trial of the OX40 agonist ivuxolimab. This chain links TRBV6-5 with TRBJ1-2; D gene uncertain. This chain's CDR3 is CATTDGYGYTF. The CDR3 DNA reads as TGTGCCACCACGGACGGCTATGGCTACACCTTC.